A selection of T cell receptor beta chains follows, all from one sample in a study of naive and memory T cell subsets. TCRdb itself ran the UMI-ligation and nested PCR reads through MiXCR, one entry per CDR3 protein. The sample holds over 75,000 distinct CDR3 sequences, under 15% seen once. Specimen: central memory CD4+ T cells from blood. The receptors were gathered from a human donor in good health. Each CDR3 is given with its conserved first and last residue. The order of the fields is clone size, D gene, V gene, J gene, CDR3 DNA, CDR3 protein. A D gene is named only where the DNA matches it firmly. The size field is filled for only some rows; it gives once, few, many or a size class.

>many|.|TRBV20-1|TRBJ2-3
TGCAGTGCCTCAAGACTAGACGGCACAGATACGCAGTATTTT
CSASRLDGTDTQYF
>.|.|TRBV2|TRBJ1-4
TGTGCCAGCAGGGGCTCGGGACTTAAAGCGTTTTTT
CASRGSGLKAFF
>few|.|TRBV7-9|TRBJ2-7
TGTGCCAGCAGCTGTCTAGGGGAGAAGTCATTCTTC
CASSCLGEKSFF
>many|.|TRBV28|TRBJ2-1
TGTGCCAGCAGTTCGTCTGGAGGCTCCTACAATGAGCAGTTCTTC
CASSSSGGSYNEQFF
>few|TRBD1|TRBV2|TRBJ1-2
TGTGCCACAGCGAAAGGGACAGGGGTGGACGGCTACACCTTC
CATAKGTGVDGYTF
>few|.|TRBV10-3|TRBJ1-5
TGTGCCATCAGCCGCGACACCACCAATCAGCCCCAGCATTTT
CAISRDTTNQPQHF
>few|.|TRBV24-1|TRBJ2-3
TGTGCCACCAGTCGGGGAGACCGAGTAAGGACAGATACGCAGTATTTT
CATSRGDRVRTDTQYF
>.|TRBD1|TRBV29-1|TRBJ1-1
TGCAGCGTTGCGGCCAGGGGGACTGAAGCTTTCTTT
CSVAARGTEAFF
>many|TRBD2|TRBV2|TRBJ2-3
TGTGCCAGCGGGACTAGCGGCACAGATACGCAGTATTTT
CASGTSGTDTQYF
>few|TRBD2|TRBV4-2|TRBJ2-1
TGTGCCAGCAGCCCCGGTACTAGCGGAAACAATGAGCAGTTCTTC
CASSPGTSGNNEQFF
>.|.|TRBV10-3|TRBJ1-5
TGTGCCATCAGTGAGATCGTAGAGCAGCCCCAGCATTTT
CAISEIVEQPQHF
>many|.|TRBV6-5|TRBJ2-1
TGTGCCAGCAGTTACGGGACCTGGGGCTATGAGCAGTTCTTC
CASSYGTWGYEQFF
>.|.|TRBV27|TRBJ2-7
TGTGCCAGCAGTCCGCTAGGACTGGGGGAGCAGTACTTC
CASSPLGLGEQYF
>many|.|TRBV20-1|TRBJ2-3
TGCAGTGCTAGAGGAAGTAGCGGAAACACAGATACGCAGTATTTT
CSARGSSGNTDTQYF
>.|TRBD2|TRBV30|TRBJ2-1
TGTGCCTGGAAGGGACTAGCGGGATATGTTGAGCAGTTCTTC
CAWKGLAGYVEQFF
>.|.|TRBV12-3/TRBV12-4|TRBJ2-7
TGTGCCAGCAGTTTTGTGGGGATCACCTCCTACGAGCAGTACTTC
CASSFVGITSYEQYF
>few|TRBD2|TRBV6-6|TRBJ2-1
TGTGCCAGCGGCAAAGGCGGGAGTAATGAGCAGTTCTTC
CASGKGGSNEQFF
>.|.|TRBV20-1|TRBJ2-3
TGCAGTGCTAGTTATGCCGACAGCTATTACACAGATACGCAGTATTTT
CSASYADSYYTDTQYF
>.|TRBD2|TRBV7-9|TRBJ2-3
TGTGCCAGCAGTTCGACTAGCGGGAGTGCAAGCACAGATACGCAGTATTTT
CASSSTSGSASTDTQYF
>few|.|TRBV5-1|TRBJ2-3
TGCGCCAGCAGCCCATTTCCAGGGCTCCCCCCAGGCGATACGCAGTATTTT
CASSPFPGLPPGDTQYF
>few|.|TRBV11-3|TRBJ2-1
TGTGCCAGCAGCTTCGGGACCCACAATGAGCAGTTCTTC
CASSFGTHNEQFF
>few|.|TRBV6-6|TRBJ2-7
TGTGCCAGCAGTCATCAAAGGGACTCCGCCTACGAGCAGTACTTC
CASSHQRDSAYEQYF
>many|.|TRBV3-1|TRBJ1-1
TGTGCCAGCAGCCAAGATCCAGGCAGGGTCAACACTGAAGCTTTCTTT
CASSQDPGRVNTEAFF
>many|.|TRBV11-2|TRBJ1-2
TGTGCCAGCAGCACTCTAAGACAGGCGAACTATGGCTACACCTTC
CASSTLRQANYGYTF
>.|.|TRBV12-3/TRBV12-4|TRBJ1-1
TGTGCCAGCAGTTTATCCAGGGCGAACACTGAAGCTTTCTTT
CASSLSRANTEAFF
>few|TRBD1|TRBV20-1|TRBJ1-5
TGCAGTGCTAGAGATTGGAGGACAGGGAGCAATCAGCCCCAGCATTTT
CSARDWRTGSNQPQHF
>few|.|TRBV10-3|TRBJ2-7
TGTGCCATCAGTGAGCCGCCGATGGACGAGCAGTACTTC
CAISEPPMDEQYF
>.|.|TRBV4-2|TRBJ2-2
TGTGCCAGCAGCCAAGAACGTATAAGCACCGGGGAGCTGTTTTTT
CASSQERISTGELFF
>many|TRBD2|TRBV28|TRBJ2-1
TGTGCCTGCGACGGACTAGCGAACAATGAGCAGTTCTTC
CACDGLANNEQFF
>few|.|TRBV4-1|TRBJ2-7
TGCGCCAGCAGCCAAACAGGACAGAACTACGAGCAGTACTTC
CASSQTGQNYEQYF
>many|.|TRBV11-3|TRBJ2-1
TGTGCCAGCAGCTTCACAGGGTCTGGCAATGAGCAGTTCTTC
CASSFTGSGNEQFF
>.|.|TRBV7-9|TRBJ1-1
TGTGCCAGCAGCTTAAAGTCTGGGTTGACCACTGAAGCTTTCTTT
CASSLKSGLTTEAFF
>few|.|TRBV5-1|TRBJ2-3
TGCGCCAGCAGCTTGGGGGCTAGGGATACGCAGTATTTT
CASSLGARDTQYF